The 17 T cell receptor beta chains below all came from one sample that was sequenced in a study of read filtering for tumor transcriptome and immune sequencing. This library used roughly 400 ng RNA and molecular barcoded adaptors spanning alpha/delta and beta/gamma chains. Via MiXCR, TCRdb re-called the reads, giving one row per CDR3 protein. The top ten hold approximately 11% of the sample, which has fewer than 150,000 distinct CDR3 sequences, 13% seen once. Sequenced material: a population of CD138-negative cells sorted from bone marrow. The receptors here all came from a donor aged 40 or over with multiple myeloma.

In its sample, this clonotype was seen many times. The V and J genes are TRBV13 and TRBJ2-4; D not resolved. Germline CDR1 and CDR2: PRHDT and FYEKMQ (reference sequence). This CDR3 spans 14 amino acids. The ends were cut back, 0 bases at V and 6 bases at J, with 9 bases in the middle. CDR3 region: CASSLGFRRNIQYF. CDR3 sequence (DNA): TGTGCCAGCAGCTTAGGCTTCAGGAGAAACATTCAGTACTTC.

Remarks on this clonotype: This may come from a read error, since a much larger clone is one base off. Because it lacks the conserved phenylalanine or tryptophan at the end, this CDR3 is likely a read error. V and J are TRBV3-1 and TRBJ1-1; tentatively, D is TRBD1 (5 bases). The CDR3 spans 17 residues. V shed 0 bases and J shed 1 base, with 15 bases lying between them. CDR1 is LGHDT, CDR2 YNNKEL, per germline (reference sequence). The CDR3 spells CASSQDLGQLQNTEAFY. The CDR3 DNA sequence: TGTGCCAGCAGCCAAGATTTAGGACAACTACAGAACACTGAAGCTTTCTAT.

This clonotype was detected many times. The J gene is TRBJ2-1, the V gene TRBV6-6; D is uncertain. The CDR3 totals 11 residues. CDR1 is MNHNY and CDR2 is SVGAGI in the germline V gene (reference sequence). Trimming removed 2 bases from V and 10 bases from J, with 6 bases in between. CDR3 in amino acids: CASSYVLEQFF. DNA of the CDR3: TGTGCCAGCAGTTACGTTCTGGAGCAGTTCTTC.

This clonotype was seen at least ten times. The CDR3 DNA reads as TGCAGTGCCCAACACGGGGGCCGGGATCAGCCCCAGCATTTT. It codes for CSAQHGGRDQPQHF. The genes are TRBV20-1 and TRBJ1-5; possible D gene TRBD1, 6 bases. Trimming cost V 6 bases and J 5 bases, with 17 bases left between them. Per germline, CDR1 DFQATT and CDR2 SNEGSKA (reference sequence). This CDR3 comprises 14 residues.

This clonotype was observed at least ten times. This rearrangement joins TRBV29-1 to TRBJ1-1; D is uncertain. Germline V gives CDR1 SQVTM, CDR2 ANQGSEA. With 8 bases removed from V and 4 bases from J, the gap between germline ends came to 14 bases. CDR3 length: 12 residues. The CDR3 is CSLARPPTEAFF. The CDR3 DNA reads as TGCAGCCTAGCGAGACCCCCCACTGAAGCTTTCTTT. The complete variable domain, with remaining parts taken from reference TRBV29-1 and TRBJ1-1, reads SAVISQKPSRDICQRGTSLTIQCQVDSQVTMMFWYRQQPGQSLTLIATANQGSEATYESGFVIDKFPISRPNLTFSTLTVSNMSPEDSSIYLCSLARPPTEAFFGQGTRLTVV.

In this sample, this clonotype turned up a few times. Just one base apart from a much larger clone, this may be a read error. The rearrangement joins TRBV3-1 to TRBJ1-1, with D unresolved. CDR1 LGHDT and CDR2 YNNKEL come from the germline V gene (reference sequence). CDR3 size: 14 residues. The V gene lost 4 bases and the J gene lost 4 bases, with 13 bases spanning the gap. The CDR3 bases are TGTGCCAGCAGCCGCCTTAAACGGAGCACTGAAGCTTTCTTT. It yields the protein CASSRLKRSTEAFF.

This clonotype was counted ten times or more. The chain uses TRBV9 and TRBJ2-7; the match to TRBD1 covers 10 bases. Germline V gene data show CDR1 as SGDLS and CDR2 as YYNGEE. CDR3 length: 15 residues. V lost 3 bases to trimming and J lost 1 base; unmatched junction nucleotides: 4. CDR3 amino acids: CASSGEDRGSYEQYF. In DNA form, the CDR3 reads TGTGCCAGCAGCGGTGAGGACAGGGGGTCCTACGAGCAGTACTTC.

This clonotype was found many times. The chain employs TRBV7-2 and TRBJ2-7; 7 bases line up with TRBD1. V shed 5 bases and J 4 bases; nucleotides not matched to a gene: 2. The CDR3 sequence is 12 residues long. The germline V gene has CDR1 SGHTA and CDR2 FQGNSA. The CDR3 protein is CASSVQGYEQYF. The CDR3 DNA reads TGTGCCAGCAGCGTACAGGGGTACGAGCAGTACTTC.

This clonotype was counted ten times or more. The chain links TRBV7-9 to TRBJ2-1, with 7 bases lining up with TRBD1. This CDR3 spans 15 amino acids. Germline-derived CDR1 and CDR2 are SEHNR and FQNEAQ (reference sequence). V was pared by 1 base and J by 7 bases, with 7 bases of the junction left unmatched. CDR3 coding DNA: TGTGCCAGCAGCTTAGAGGGGACGACAGGGAATGAGCAGTTCTTC. This encodes CASSLEGTTGNEQFF.

This clonotype was recorded many times. This sequence joins TRBV21-1 and TRBJ1-5; whether TRBD1, the table's D call, matches the DNA was not checked. TRBV21-1 is designated a pseudogene. The CDR3 covers 15 residues. For the CDR3, the DNA is TGTGCCAGCAGCAAAGCTGGGGGGAGCAATCAGCCCCAGCATTTT. Its translation: CASSKAGGSNQPQHF.

The V and J genes are TRBV20-1 and TRBJ2-3; D is undetermined. CDR1 DFQATT and CDR2 SNEGSKA come from the germline V gene (reference sequence). The CDR3 spans 16 residues. Trimming stripped 0 bases from V and 4 bases from J, with 17 bases between. CDR3 coding DNA: TGCAGTGCTAGAGACGTTGTGACCACCTACTCAGATACGCAGTATTTT. Its translation: CSARDVVTTYSDTQYF.

This clonotype was detected ten times or more. The rearrangement uses TRBV6-2 or TRBV6-3 and TRBJ1-1, with 11 bases aligning to TRBD1. With V trimmed by 7 bases and J by 5 bases, 9 bases remained unmatched. CDR1 is MNHEY and CDR2 is SVGEGT in the germline V gene. There are 15 residues in the CDR3. CDR3 protein: CASTNYGTGGTEAFF. CDR3 coding DNA: TGTGCCAGCACGAACTACGGGACAGGGGGTACTGAAGCTTTCTTT.

This clonotype was seen at least ten times. The chain links TRBV30 to TRBJ2-2; D tentatively reads TRBD1 or TRBD2 (6 bases each). CDR1 is GTSNPN, CDR2 SVGIG, per germline (reference sequence). The CDR3 has 14 amino acids. V was clipped by 2 bases and J by 5 bases, with 12 bases between them. CDR3 DNA: TGTGCCTGGAGTCTGGGGGGCTGGACCGGGGAGCTGTTTTTT. This codes for CAWSLGGWTGELFF.

This clonotype appeared many times. This sequence joins TRBV11-2 and TRBJ2-1; D perhaps matches TRBD2 (6 bases). Germline V gives CDR1 SGHAT, CDR2 FQNNGV. There are 13 residues in the CDR3. V dropped 5 bases and J dropped 7 bases, with 12 bases sitting between them. The CDR3 loop reads CASSRNRENEQFF. The CDR3 DNA follows: TGTGCCAGCAGCCGGAATCGGGAGAATGAGCAGTTCTTC.

With regard to this clonotype: This may stem from a read error, because a much larger clone lies one nucleotide away. DNA for the CDR3: TGTGTCAGCAGTTTTATACTACCCTACGAGCAGTACTTC. Protein: CVSSFILPYEQYF. The V call is TRBV12-3 or TRBV12-4, the J call TRBJ2-7; the D is unclear. The CDR3 is made up of 13 amino acids.

This clonotype was recorded at least ten times. J is TRBJ2-1 and V is TRBV27; TRBD1 agrees at 7 bases. CDR3 length equals 15 residues. J was trimmed by 8 bases and V by 7 bases; bases with no gene match: 14. Germline lookup yields CDR1 MNHEY and CDR2 SMNVEV (reference sequence). CDR3 in amino acids: CASNRDSYYNYEQFF. The CDR3 DNA reads as TGTGCCAGCAATCGGGACAGCTACTACAACTATGAGCAGTTCTTC.

This clonotype has ten or more counts. The V gene is TRBV28, the J gene TRBJ1-5; no clear D gene. The ends were cut back, 8 bases at V and 9 bases at J, with 14 bases in the middle. CDR3 length equals 12 residues. Per the germline V gene, CDR1 is MDHEN and CDR2 is SYDVKM. The CDR3 DNA follows: TGTGCCAGCTGTAGGTCGGAAGGGCCCCAGCATTTT. Its translation is CASCRSEGPQHF.